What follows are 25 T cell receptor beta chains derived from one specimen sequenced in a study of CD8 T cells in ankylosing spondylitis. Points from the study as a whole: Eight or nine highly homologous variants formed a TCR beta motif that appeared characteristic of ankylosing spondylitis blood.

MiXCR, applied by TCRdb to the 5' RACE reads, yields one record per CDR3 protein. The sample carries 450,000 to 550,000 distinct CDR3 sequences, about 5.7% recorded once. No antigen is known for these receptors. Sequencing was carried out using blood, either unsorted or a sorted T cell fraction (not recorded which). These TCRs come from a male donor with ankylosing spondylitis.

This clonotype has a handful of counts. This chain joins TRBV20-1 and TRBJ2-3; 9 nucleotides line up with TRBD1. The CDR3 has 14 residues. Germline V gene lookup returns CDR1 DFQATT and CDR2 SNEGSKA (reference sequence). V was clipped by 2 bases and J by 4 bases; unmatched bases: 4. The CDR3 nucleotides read TGCAGTGCTAGACGGACAGGGGTGCCAGATACGCAGTATTTT. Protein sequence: CSARRTGVPDTQYF.

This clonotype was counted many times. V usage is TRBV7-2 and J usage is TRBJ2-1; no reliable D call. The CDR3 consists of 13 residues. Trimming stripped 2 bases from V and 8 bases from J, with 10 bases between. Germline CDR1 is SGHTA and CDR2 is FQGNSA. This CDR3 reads CASSLWPHDEQFF. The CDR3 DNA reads TGTGCCAGCAGCTTATGGCCCCACGATGAGCAGTTCTTC.

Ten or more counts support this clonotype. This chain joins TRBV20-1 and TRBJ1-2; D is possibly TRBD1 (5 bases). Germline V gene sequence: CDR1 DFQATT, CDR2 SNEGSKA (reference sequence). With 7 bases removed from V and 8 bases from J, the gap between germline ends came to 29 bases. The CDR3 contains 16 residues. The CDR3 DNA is TGCAGTGTCCCCCCTGCCGCGGGCGACGCCTGGGGGGGCTACACCTTC. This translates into CSVPPAAGDAWGGYTF.

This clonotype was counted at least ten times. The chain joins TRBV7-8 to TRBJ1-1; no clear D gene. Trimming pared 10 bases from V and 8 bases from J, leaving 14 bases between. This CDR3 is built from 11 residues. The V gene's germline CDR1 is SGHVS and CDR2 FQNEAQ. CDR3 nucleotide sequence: TGTGCCATCAGGCCCGAGTTAGAAGCTTTCTTT. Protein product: CAIRPELEAFF.

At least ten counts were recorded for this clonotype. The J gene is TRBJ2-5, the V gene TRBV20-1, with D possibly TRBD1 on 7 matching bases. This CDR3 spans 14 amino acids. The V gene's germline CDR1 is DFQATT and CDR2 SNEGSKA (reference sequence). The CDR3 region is CTLYRGTAQETQYF. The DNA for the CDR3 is TGCACGCTTTACCGCGGGACAGCCCAAGAGACCCAGTACTTC.

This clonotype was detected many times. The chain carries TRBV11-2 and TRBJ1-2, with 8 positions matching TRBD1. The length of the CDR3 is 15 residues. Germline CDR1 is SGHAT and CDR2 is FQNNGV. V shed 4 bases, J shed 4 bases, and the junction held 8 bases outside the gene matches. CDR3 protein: CASSSPRQGLYGYTF. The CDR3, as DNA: TGTGCCAGCAGCTCCCCAAGACAGGGGCTCTATGGCTACACCTTC.

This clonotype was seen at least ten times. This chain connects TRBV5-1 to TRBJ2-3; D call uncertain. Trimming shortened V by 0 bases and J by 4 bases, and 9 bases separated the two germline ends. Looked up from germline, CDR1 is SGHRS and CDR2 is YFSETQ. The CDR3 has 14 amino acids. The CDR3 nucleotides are TGCGCCAGCAGCTTGGATGGGTCGGCAGATACGCAGTATTTT. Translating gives CASSLDGSADTQYF.

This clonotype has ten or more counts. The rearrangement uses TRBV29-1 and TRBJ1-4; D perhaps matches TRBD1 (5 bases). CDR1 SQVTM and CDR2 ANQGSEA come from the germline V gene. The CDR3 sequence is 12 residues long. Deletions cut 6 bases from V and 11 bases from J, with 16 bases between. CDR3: CSVRVGEGKLFF. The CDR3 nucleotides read TGCAGCGTCCGCGTTGGGGAGGGGAAACTGTTTTTT.

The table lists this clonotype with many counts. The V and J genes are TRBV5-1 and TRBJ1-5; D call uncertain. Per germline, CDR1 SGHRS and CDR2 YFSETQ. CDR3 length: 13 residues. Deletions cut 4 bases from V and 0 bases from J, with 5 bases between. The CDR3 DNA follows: TGCGCCAGCAGCACGGATAGCAATCAGCCCCAGCATTTT. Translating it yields CASSTDSNQPQHF.

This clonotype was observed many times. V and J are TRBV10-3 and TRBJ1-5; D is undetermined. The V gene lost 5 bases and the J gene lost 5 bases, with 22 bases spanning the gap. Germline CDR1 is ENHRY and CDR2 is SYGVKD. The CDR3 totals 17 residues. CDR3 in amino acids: CAISPDPTLSPYQPQHF. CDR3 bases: TGTGCCATCAGTCCCGACCCTACCCTCTCTCCTTATCAGCCCCAGCATTTT.

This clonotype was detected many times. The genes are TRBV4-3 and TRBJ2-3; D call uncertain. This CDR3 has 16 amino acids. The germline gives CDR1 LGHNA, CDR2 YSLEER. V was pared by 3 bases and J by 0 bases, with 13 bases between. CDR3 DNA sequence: TGCGCCAGCAGCCAGAGCGACGGAATAAGCACAGATACGCAGTATTTT. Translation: CASSQSDGISTDTQYF.

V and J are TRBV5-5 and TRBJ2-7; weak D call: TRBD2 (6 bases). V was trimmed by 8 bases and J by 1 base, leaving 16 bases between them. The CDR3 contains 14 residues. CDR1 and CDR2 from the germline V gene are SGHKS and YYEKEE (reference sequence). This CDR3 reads CARSPGLNSYEQYF. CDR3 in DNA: TGTGCCAGGAGCCCGGGACTGAATTCCTACGAGCAGTACTTC.

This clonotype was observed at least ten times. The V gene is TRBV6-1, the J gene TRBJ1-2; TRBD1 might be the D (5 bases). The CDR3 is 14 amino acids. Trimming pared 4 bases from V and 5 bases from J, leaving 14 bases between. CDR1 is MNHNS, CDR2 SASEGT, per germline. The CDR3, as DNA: TGTGCCAGCAGTGGGGGCCCGGAGGGGTATGGCTACACCTTC. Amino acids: CASSGGPEGYGYTF.

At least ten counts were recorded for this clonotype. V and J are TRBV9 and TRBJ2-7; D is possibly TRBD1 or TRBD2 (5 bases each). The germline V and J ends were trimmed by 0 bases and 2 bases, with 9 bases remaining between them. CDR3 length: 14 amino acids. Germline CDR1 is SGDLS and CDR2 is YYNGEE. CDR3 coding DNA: TGTGCCAGCAGCGTAGGCTGGGGGACCTACGAGCAGTACTTC. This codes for CASSVGWGTYEQYF.

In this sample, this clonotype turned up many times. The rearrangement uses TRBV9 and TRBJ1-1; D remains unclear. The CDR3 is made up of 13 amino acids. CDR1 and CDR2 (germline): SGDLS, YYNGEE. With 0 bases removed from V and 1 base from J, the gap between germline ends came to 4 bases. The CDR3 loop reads CASSVVRNTEAFF. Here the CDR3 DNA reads TGTGCCAGCAGCGTAGTGCGGAACACTGAAGCTTTCTTT.

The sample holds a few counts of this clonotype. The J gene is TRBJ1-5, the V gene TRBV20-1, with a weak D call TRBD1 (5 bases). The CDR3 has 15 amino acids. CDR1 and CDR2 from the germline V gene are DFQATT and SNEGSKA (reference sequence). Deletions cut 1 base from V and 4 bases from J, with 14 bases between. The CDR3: CSARAVRGLNQPQHF. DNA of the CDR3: TGCAGTGCTAGAGCGGTAAGGGGATTGAATCAGCCCCAGCATTTT.

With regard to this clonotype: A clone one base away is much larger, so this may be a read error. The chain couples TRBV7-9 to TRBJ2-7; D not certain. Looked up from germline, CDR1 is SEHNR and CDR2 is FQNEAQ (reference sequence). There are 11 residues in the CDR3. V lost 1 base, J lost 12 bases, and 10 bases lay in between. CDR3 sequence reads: CASSLGFGRYF. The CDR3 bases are TGTGCCAGCAGCTTAGGGTTCGGGCGGTACTTC.

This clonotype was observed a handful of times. The CDR3 nucleotides are TGTGCCAGCAGCTTCCCCCTTCCGGGCAACGTCCTGACTTTC. This gives the protein CASSFPLPGNVLTF. The chain uses TRBV11-2 and TRBJ2-6; D remains unclear. The CDR3 loop spans 14 amino acids. Germline loops: CDR1 SGHAT, CDR2 FQNNGV. The ends were cut back, 3 bases at V and 9 bases at J, with 12 bases in the middle.

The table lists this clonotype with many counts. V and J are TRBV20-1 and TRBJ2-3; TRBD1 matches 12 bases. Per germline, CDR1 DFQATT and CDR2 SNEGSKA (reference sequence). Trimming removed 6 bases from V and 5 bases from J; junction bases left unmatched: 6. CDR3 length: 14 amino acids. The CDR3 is CSAPGQGARDTQYF. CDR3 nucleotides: TGCAGTGCCCCGGGACAGGGGGCGCGAGATACGCAGTATTTT.

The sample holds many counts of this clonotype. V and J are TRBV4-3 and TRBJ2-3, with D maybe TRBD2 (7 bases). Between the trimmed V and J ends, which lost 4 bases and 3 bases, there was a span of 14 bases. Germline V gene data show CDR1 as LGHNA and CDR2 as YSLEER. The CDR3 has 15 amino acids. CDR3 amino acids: CASSLRGGLTDTQYF. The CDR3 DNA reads TGCGCCAGCAGCCTAAGGGGGGGCCTGACAGATACGCAGTATTTT.

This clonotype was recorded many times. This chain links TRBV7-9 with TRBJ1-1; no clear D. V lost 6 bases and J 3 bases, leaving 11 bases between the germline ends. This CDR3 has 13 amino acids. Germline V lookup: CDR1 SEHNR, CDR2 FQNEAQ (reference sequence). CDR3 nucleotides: TGTGCCAGCAGTCACCCGCAGGACACTGAAGCTTTCTTT. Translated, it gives CASSHPQDTEAFF.

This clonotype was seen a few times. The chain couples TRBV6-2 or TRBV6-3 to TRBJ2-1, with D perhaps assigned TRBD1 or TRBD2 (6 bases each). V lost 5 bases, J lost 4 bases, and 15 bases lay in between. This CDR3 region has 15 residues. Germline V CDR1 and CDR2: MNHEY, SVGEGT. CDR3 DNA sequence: TGTGCCAGCAGTGTGAGGGGGGCTGGATACAATGAGCAGTTCTTC. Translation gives CASSVRGAGYNEQFF.

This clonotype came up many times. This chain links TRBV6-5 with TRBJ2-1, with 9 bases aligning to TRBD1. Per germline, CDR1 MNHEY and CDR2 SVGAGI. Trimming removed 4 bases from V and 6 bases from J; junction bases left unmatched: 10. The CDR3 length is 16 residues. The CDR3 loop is CASSSPGTGQANEQFF. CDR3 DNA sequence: TGTGCCAGCAGTTCACCAGGGACAGGGCAAGCCAATGAGCAGTTCTTC.

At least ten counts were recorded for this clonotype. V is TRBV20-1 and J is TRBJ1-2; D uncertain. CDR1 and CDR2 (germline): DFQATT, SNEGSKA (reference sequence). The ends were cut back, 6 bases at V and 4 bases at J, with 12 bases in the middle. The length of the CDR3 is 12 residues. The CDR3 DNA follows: TGCAGTGCCCGCGCGGGAGTCTATGGCTACACCTTC. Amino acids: CSARAGVYGYTF.

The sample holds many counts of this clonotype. In nucleotides, the CDR3 is TGCGCCAGCAGGGCACGGGGGACCAACACCGGGGAGCTGTTTTTT. This gives the protein CASRARGTNTGELFF. The rearrangement uses TRBV5-1 and TRBJ2-2; tentative D call: TRBD2 (6 bases). The V gene's germline CDR1 is SGHRS and CDR2 YFSETQ. The CDR3 sequence is 15 residues long. Trimming cost V 5 bases and J 2 bases, with 13 bases left between them. The full variable domain, completed using reference TRBV5-1 and TRBJ2-2, is KAGVTQTPRYLIKTRGQQVTLSCSPISGHRSVSWYQQTPGQGLQFLFEYFSETQRNKGNFPGRFSGRQFSNSRSEMNVSTLELGDSALYLCASRARGTNTGELFFGEGSRLTVL.